This T cell receptor (beta chain) was identified during a study of T cells in localized non-small cell lung cancer. A remark on this clone: No antigen is known for it.

The trim removed 3 bases at V and 7 bases at J, leaving 6 bases unmatched. The V gene's germline CDR1 is SGHRS and CDR2 YFSETQ. The CDR3 runs 15 residues. This table comes from immunoSEQ multiplex PCR, and its TCRdb copy is limited to in-frame clones, with some not included. This sample has more than 2,000 clones, with 30% to 40% found just once. General study points: A denser population of T cells in blood accompanied longer overall survival.

The starting material was normal lung tissue next to the tumor, obtained before any cancer treatment. This TCR came from a man between 40 and 75 years old with stage II lung adenocarcinoma. V is TRBV5-1 and J is TRBJ2-1, with 11 bases that match TRBD2. The CDR3 is CASSWGLAEQNEQFF. CDR3 bases: TGCGCCAGCAGCTGGGGACTAGCGGAGCAGAATGAGCAGTTCTTC.